This TCR beta chain was profiled in a study of identical twins. Study-wide points: Not following the same donors, the study drew its conclusions from cross-sectional statistical analysis. Sequences that were out-of-frame, alpha and twin-shared displayed an excess of low generation probability. The degree of excess twin sharing was weaker in beta out-of-frame sequences.

This clonotype was found many times. Its antigen is not known. Addition of a universal primer site occurred through template switching, and cDNA carried unique molecular identifiers. TCRdb recomputed calls from the 5' RACE reads with MiXCR, one row per CDR3 protein. The table includes about 150,000 distinct CDR3 sequences, under 4.5% detected once. Sequenced sample: memory T cells sorted from blood. The receptor was isolated from a man younger than 30 in good health.

DNA for the CDR3: TGTGCCAGCAGCTTATTCTCCGTGCGGGGGCGATGGAGCACCGGGGAGCTGTTTTTT. Translating it yields CASSLFSVRGRWSTGELFF. The V call is TRBV11-2, the J call TRBJ2-2; maybe TRBD2 (7 bases). Between the trimmed V and J ends, which lost 2 bases and 4 bases, there was a span of 23 bases. This CDR3 contains 19 residues. From germline, CDR1 is SGHAT and CDR2 FQNNGV.